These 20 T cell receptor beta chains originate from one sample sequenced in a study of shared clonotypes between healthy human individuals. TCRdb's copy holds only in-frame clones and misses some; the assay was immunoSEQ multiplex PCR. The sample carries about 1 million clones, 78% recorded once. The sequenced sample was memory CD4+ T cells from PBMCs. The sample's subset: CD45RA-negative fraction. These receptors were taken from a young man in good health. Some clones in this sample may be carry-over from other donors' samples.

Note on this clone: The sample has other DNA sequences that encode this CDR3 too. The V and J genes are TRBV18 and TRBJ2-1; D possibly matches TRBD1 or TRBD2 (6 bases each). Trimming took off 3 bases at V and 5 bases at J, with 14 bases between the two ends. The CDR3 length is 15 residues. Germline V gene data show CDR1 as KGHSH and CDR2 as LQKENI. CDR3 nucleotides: TGTGCCAGCTCACCTCGGGGGCAGGGGCACAATGAGCAGTTCTTC. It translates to CASSPRGQGHNEQFF.

The CDR3 nucleotides are TGTGCCAGCAGTTACACCGGCGGGACCCAAGAGACCCAGTACTTC. It codes for CASSYTGGTQETQYF. This chain links TRBV6-5 with TRBJ2-5, with D perhaps TRBD2 (6 bases). Trimming removed 2 bases from V and 1 base from J, with 11 bases in between. The CDR3 covers 15 residues. Germline V gives CDR1 MNHEY, CDR2 SVGAGI.

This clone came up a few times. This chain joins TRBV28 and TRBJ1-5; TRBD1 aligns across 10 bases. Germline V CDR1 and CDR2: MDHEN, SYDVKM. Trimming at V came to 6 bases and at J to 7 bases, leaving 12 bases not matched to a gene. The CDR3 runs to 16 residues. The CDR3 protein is CASSPMGQGPRQPQHF. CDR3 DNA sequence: TGTGCCAGCAGCCCAATGGGACAGGGGCCCCGGCAGCCCCAGCATTTT.

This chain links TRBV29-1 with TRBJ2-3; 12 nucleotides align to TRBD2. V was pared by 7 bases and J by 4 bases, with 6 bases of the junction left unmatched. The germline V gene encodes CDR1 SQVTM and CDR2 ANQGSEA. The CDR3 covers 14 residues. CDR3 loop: CSARLAGVPDTQYF. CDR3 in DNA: TGCAGCGCCCGACTAGCGGGAGTTCCAGATACGCAGTATTTT.

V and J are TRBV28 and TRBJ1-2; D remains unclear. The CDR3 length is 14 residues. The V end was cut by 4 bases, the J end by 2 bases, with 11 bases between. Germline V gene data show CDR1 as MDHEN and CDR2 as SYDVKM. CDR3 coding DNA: TGTGCCAGCAGTTCTTTCCCCCTGAACTATGGCTACACCTTC. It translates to CASSSFPLNYGYTF.

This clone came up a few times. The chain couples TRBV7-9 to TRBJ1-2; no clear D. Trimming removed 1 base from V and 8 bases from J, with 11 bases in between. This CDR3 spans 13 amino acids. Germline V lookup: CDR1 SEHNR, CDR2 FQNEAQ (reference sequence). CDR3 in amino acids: CASSLGAEGGYTF. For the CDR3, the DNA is TGTGCCAGCAGCTTAGGGGCCGAAGGGGGCTACACCTTC.

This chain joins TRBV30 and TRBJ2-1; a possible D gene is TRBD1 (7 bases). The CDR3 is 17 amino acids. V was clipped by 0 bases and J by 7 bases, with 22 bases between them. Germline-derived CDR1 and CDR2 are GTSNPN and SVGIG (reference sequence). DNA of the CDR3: TGTGCCTGGAGTGTAAGCCCTTCTTCGACAGGGACTAATGAGCAGTTCTTC. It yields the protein CAWSVSPSSTGTNEQFF.

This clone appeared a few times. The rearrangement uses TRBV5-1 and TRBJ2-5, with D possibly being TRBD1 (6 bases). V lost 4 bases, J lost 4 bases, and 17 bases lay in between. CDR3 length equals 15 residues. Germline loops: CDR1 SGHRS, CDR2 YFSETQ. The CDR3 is CASSQTGTDVETQYF. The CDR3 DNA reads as TGCGCCAGCAGCCAAACAGGGACCGATGTAGAGACCCAGTACTTC.

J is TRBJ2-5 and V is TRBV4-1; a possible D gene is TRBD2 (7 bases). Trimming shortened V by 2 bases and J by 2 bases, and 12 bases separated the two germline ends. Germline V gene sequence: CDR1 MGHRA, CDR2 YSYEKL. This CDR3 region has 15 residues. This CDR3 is CASSQQSGTQETQYF. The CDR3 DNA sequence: TGCGCCAGCAGCCAACAGAGCGGGACACAAGAGACCCAGTACTTC.

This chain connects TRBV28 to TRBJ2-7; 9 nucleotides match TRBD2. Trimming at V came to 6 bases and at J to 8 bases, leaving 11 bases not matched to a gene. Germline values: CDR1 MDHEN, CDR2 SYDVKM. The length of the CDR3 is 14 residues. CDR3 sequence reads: CASRASGGRGQQYF. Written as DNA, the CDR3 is TGTGCCAGCAGGGCTTCTGGCGGGAGGGGACAGCAGTACTTC.

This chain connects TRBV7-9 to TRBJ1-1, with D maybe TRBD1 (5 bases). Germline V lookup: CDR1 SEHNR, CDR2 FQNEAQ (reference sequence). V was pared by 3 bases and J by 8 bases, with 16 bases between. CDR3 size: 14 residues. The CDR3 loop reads CASSFSGPSAEAFF. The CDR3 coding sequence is TGTGCCAGCAGCTTTTCGGGGCCCTCGGCAGAAGCTTTCTTT.

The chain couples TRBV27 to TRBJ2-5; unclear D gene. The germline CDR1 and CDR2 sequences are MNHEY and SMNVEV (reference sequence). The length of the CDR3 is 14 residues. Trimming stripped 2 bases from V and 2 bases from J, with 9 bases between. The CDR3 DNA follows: TGTGCCAGCAGTTTAGCCGGAACTCAAGAGACCCAGTACTTC. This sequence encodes CASSLAGTQETQYF.

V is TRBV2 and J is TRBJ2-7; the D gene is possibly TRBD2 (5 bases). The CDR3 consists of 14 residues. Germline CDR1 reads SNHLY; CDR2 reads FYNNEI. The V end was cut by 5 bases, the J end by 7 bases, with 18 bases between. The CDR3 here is CASSIMGGPGEQYF. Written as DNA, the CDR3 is TGTGCCAGCAGTATCATGGGCGGCCCGGGAGAGCAGTACTTC.

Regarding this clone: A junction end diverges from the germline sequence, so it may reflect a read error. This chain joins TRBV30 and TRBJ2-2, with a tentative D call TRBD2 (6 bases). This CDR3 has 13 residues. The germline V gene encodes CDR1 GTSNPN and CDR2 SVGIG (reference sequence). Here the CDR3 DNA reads TGTGCCTGGAGTCCGGGACGGACCGGGGGGCTGTTTTTT. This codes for CAWSPGRTGGLFF.

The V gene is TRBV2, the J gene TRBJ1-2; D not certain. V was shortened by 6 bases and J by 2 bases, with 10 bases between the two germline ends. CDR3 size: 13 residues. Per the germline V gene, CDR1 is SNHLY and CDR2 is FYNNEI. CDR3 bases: TGTGCCAGCAGGACCCTCCCAAACTATGGCTACACCTTC. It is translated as CASRTLPNYGYTF.

The CDR3, as DNA: TGTGCCAGCAGTTACTCGGCTCTAGCGGGAGGCGATACGCAGTATTTT. It yields the protein CASSYSALAGGDTQYF. V is TRBV6-6 and J is TRBJ2-3; TRBD2 agrees at 11 bases. The CDR3 is made up of 16 amino acids. The germline gives CDR1 MNHNY, CDR2 SVGAGI (reference sequence). The V segment lost 0 bases and the J segment 6 bases; nucleotides outside the gene matches: 5.

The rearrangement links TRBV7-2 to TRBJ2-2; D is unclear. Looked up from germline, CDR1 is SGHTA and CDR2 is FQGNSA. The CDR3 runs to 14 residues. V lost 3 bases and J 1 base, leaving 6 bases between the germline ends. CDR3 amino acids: CASSFWENTGELFF. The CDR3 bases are TGTGCCAGCAGCTTTTGGGAGAACACCGGGGAGCTGTTTTTT.

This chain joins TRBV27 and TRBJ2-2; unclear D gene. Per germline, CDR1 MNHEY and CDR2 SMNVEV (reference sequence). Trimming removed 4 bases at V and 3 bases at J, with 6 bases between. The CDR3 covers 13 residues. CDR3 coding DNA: TGTGCCAGCAGTTGGGCCTACACCGGGGAGCTGTTTTTT. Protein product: CASSWAYTGELFF.

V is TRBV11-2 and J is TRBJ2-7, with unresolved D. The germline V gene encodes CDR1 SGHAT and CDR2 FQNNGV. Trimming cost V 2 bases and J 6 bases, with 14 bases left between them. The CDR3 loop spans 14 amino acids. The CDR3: CASSLFPSALEQYF. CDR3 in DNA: TGTGCCAGCAGCTTATTTCCGTCCGCCCTCGAGCAGTACTTC.

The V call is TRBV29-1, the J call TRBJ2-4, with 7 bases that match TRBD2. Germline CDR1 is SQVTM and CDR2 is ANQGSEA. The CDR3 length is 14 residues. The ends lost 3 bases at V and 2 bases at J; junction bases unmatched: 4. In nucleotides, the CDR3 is TGCAGCGTTGAGGGGCGGGAGACCAAAAACATTCAGTACTTC. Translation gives CSVEGRETKNIQYF. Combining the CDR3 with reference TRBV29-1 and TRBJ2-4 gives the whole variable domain SAVISQKPSRDICQRGTSLTIQCQVDSQVTMMFWYRQQPGQSLTLIATANQGSEATYESGFVIDKFPISRPNLTFSTLTVSNMSPEDSSIYLCSVEGRETKNIQYFGAGTRLSVL.